This T cell receptor beta chain emerged from a study of monozygotic twins with cystic fibrosis. General observations from the study: V usage most resembled the co-twin in 13 of 16 pairs. Nucleotide-identical clonotype sharing was significantly higher within monozygotic CF twin pairs than between unrelated CF individuals. In this small cohort, shared CDR3 numbers showed no association with age, concordance or disease severity. Low clonality (median roughly 0.0099) suggested a mostly naive repertoire.

Concerning this clone itself: The target antigen is unknown.

TCRdb's table, derived via immunoSEQ multiplex PCR, lists solely in-frame clones and lacks some. Among about 36,000 clones, 80% to 95% were seen once, and the ten largest hold less than 0.2%. The TCR originated in a boy under 10 years old with cystic fibrosis. Sequencing used blood.

The CDR3 DNA reads as TGTGCCAGCAGCCCGGACAGGCACAATGAGCAGTTCTTC. Protein product: CASSPDRHNEQFF. This chain connects TRBV7-3 to TRBJ2-1; 7 bases align to TRBD1. The germline V gene has CDR1 SGHTA and CDR2 FQGTGA. The CDR3 loop spans 13 amino acids. The V gene end was trimmed by 5 bases and the J gene end by 5 bases; junction bases not matched to a gene: 3.